A single sample gave rise to the 27 T cell receptor beta chains below, sequenced in a study of blood T cells in healthy people across ages. A J-beta primer mix and a sample-barcoded 5' primer were used in a second PCR of roughly 7 to 12 cycles. Using its own MiXCR run on the 5' RACE reads, TCRdb lists one record per CDR3 protein. Here the sample spans 600,000 or so distinct CDR3 sequences, roughly 31% being singletons. The sample taken for sequencing was blood. These receptors came from a woman older than 75 in good health.

For this clonotype: The junction does not match germline at one end; this may be a read error. J is TRBJ1-1 and V is TRBV6-6; D might be TRBD1 (6 bases). The CDR3 runs 14 residues. CDR1 is MNHNY and CDR2 is SVGAGI in the germline V gene (reference sequence). For the CDR3, the DNA is TGTACCAGCAGCCACAGGGAGAGTCACACTGAAGCTTTCTTT. Translation gives CTSSHRESHTEAFF.

The CDR3 nucleotides read TGTGCCAGCTCACCGGCACAGGGGGCTGTCGAGACCCAGTACTTC. Amino acid sequence: CASSPAQGAVETQYF. The chain is built from TRBV18 and TRBJ2-5, with 9 bases matching TRBD1. CDR1 and CDR2 from the germline V gene are KGHSH and LQKENI. V lost 3 bases to trimming and J lost 5 bases; unmatched junction nucleotides: 7. CDR3 length: 15 amino acids.

The rearrangement uses TRBV27 and TRBJ1-2; D remains unclear. The length of the CDR3 is 13 residues. Germline assignment: CDR1 MNHEY and CDR2 SMNVEV (reference sequence). The V end was cut by 2 bases, the J end by 0 bases, with 4 bases between. This chain's CDR3 is CASSLKTNYGYTF. CDR3 sequence (DNA): TGTGCCAGCAGTTTAAAGACTAACTATGGCTACACCTTC.

The rearrangement uses TRBV5-1 and TRBJ2-3, with 15 bases lining up with TRBD2. The germline V gene has CDR1 SGHRS and CDR2 YFSETQ. The CDR3 contains 19 residues. The V and J ends lost 3 bases and 0 bases, in that order; junction bases with no gene match: 8. The CDR3 DNA follows: TGCGCCAGCAGCTCGGGACTAGCGGGGGGTCACCCTAGCACAGATACGCAGTATTTT. Its protein product is CASSSGLAGGHPSTDTQYF.

As to this clonotype: Just one base apart from a much larger clone, this may be a read error. V usage is TRBV7-2 and J usage is TRBJ1-6; D possibly corresponds to TRBD1 (5 bases). The CDR3 covers 15 residues. Germline CDR1 SGHTA, CDR2 FQGNSA. V lost 5 bases and J lost 4, with 12 bases in between. The DNA of the CDR3 is TGTGCCAGCAGCGAAGGGGCAGGGTATAATTCACCCCTCCACTTT. This gives the protein CASSEGAGYNSPLHF.

The gene calls are TRBV28 and TRBJ2-7; weak D call: TRBD2 (5 bases). The end of the DNA aligns better with TRBJ2-5, so the J call may be wrong. The germline V gene has CDR1 MDHEN and CDR2 SYDVKM. CDR3 size: 14 residues. CDR3: CASRLRREDKTQYF. For the CDR3, the DNA is TGTGCCAGCAGACTTCGACGGGAAGACAAGACCCAGTACTTC.

In this sample, this clonotype turned up many times. The rearrangement joins TRBV5-1 to TRBJ2-7; 14 bases are a match to TRBD2. Germline V gene sequence: CDR1 SGHRS, CDR2 YFSETQ. The V segment lost 4 bases and the J segment 5 bases; nucleotides outside the gene matches: 8. CDR3 length: 16 residues. Here the CDR3 reads CASSRSGLAGVNEQYF. CDR3 nucleotides: TGCGCCAGCAGCCGTTCGGGACTAGCGGGGGTCAACGAGCAGTACTTC.

This clonotype was observed a handful of times. A much larger clone differs by one base, so this may be a read error. This chain links TRBV18 with TRBJ2-1; D possibly corresponds to TRBD2 (7 bases). The J call may not be correct, given that the DNA end is closer to TRBJ2-7. The CDR3 has 16 amino acids. Germline V gene lookup returns CDR1 KGHSH and CDR2 LQKENI. The CDR3 nucleotides read TGTGCCAGCTCACCGGGGAGGGGGGCCTCCTACAATGAGCAGTACTTC. As protein: CASSPGRGASYNEQYF.

Remarks on this clonotype: A clone one base away is much larger, so this may be a read error. This chain joins TRBV6-1 and TRBJ2-1; 10 bases are a match to TRBD1. V trimming: 4 bases; J trimming: 9 bases; junction bases outside the gene matches: 6. The CDR3 consists of 14 residues. CDR1 is MNHNS and CDR2 is SASEGT in the germline V gene. The CDR3 is CASSARTGGSEQFF. The CDR3 DNA sequence: TGTGCCAGCAGTGCCCGGACAGGGGGTAGTGAGCAGTTCTTC.

Only a few counts were recorded for this clonotype. V is TRBV20-1 and J is TRBJ2-7, with TRBD1 identical over 8 bases. V gave up 3 bases and J gave up 12 bases; unmatched junction bases: 10. This CDR3 is built from 12 residues. Looked up from germline, CDR1 is DFQATT and CDR2 is SNEGSKA (reference sequence). CDR3 nucleotides: TGCAGTGCTAGTGAGTTCGGACAGGGAATGTACTTC. As protein: CSASEFGQGMYF.

This clonotype has just one count. Germline is not matched at one junction end, which may reflect a read error. The chain uses TRBV20-1 and TRBJ1-1, with D hard to call. Germline CDR1 reads DFQATT; CDR2 reads SNEGSKA (reference sequence). CDR3 size: 13 residues. CDR3 amino acids: CRARKARNTEAFF. CDR3 DNA sequence: TGCAGGGCTAGAAAGGCGAGGAACACTGAAGCTTTCTTT.

The V call is TRBV7-3, the J call TRBJ2-3; TRBD2 aligns across 8 bases. CDR1 and CDR2 (germline): SGHTA, FQGTGA. After removal of 5 bases from V and 4 bases from J, the junction contained 17 bases not matched to a gene. The CDR3 has 18 amino acids. CDR3 protein: CASSRRSGEALRADTQYF. The CDR3 DNA reads as TGTGCCAGCAGCCGACGTAGCGGGGAGGCACTAAGAGCAGATACGCAGTATTTT.

This clonotype was observed many times. The chain is built from TRBV27 and TRBJ2-1, with 14 bases fitting TRBD2. This CDR3 spans 16 amino acids. Germline values: CDR1 MNHEY, CDR2 SMNVEV (reference sequence). V was pared by 5 bases and J by 6 bases, with 6 bases of the junction left unmatched. Here the CDR3 reads CASSRGTSGGRNEQFF. The CDR3 DNA reads TGTGCCAGCAGTAGGGGGACTAGCGGGGGCCGCAATGAGCAGTTCTTC.

This clonotype appeared many times. The J gene is TRBJ2-3, the V gene TRBV4-1; no firm D call. Germline V CDR1 and CDR2: MGHRA, YSYEKL. The CDR3 is 13 residues long. V was shortened by 2 bases and J by 5 bases, with 8 bases between the two germline ends. In DNA, the CDR3 is TGCGCCAGCAGCCAACAAGAAGAAGATACGCAGTATTTT. Translating it yields CASSQQEEDTQYF.

This clonotype came up many times. The V gene is TRBV2, the J gene TRBJ2-1; 9 bases match TRBD1. Germline V CDR1 and CDR2: SNHLY, FYNNEI. Losses at the gene ends were 6 bases for V and 0 bases for J; bases not matched to a gene: 9. The CDR3 is 17 amino acids. CDR3 bases: TGTGCCAGCAGACCCGGGACAGGGATCCCCTCCTACAATGAGCAGTTCTTC. It is translated as CASRPGTGIPSYNEQFF.

This clonotype was counted ten times or more. J is TRBJ1-5 and V is TRBV20-1; maybe TRBD1 (5 bases). From germline, CDR1 is DFQATT and CDR2 SNEGSKA (reference sequence). The CDR3 length is 14 residues. V lost 6 bases to trimming and J lost 4 bases, with 16 bases between them. The CDR3 is CSAVSGRDNQPQHF. The CDR3 bases are TGCAGTGCCGTATCCGGCAGGGATAATCAGCCCCAGCATTTT.

This clonotype was counted ten times or more. The rearrangement links TRBV11-2 to TRBJ2-5, with 8 bases aligning to TRBD2. Germline trimming cut 3 bases from V and 2 bases from J; bases unmatched to any gene: 5. Germline CDR1 and CDR2: SGHAT and FQNNGV. The CDR3 loop spans 15 amino acids. This chain's CDR3 is CASSFWRGAQETQYF. The CDR3 DNA reads TGTGCCAGCAGCTTTTGGCGGGGGGCGCAAGAGACCCAGTACTTC.

Comments on this clonotype: One junction end does not reproduce the germline sequence, and a read error may be involved. The chain uses TRBV12-3 or TRBV12-4 and TRBJ1-6, with D hard to call. This CDR3 spans 14 amino acids. The CDR3 loop is CASSLGVVYSPPHF. The CDR3 nucleotides read TGTGCCAGCAGTTTAGGTGTCGTCTATTCACCCCCCCACTTT.

V is TRBV12-3 or TRBV12-4 and J is TRBJ2-7; a weak D match, TRBD1 (5 bases). Trimming cost V 4 bases and J 4 bases, with 11 bases left between them. There are 13 residues in the CDR3. The CDR3 here is CASSSTTEYEQYF. The CDR3 region has the DNA TGTGCCAGCAGTTCCACGACAGAATACGAGCAGTACTTC.

The sample holds many counts of this clonotype. V usage is TRBV12-3 or TRBV12-4 and J usage is TRBJ2-2; maybe TRBD2 (5 bases). This CDR3 contains 13 residues. The ends were cut back, 2 bases at V and 9 bases at J, with 10 bases in the middle. CDR3 loop: CASSLPPGRELFF. The DNA of the CDR3 is TGTGCCAGCAGTTTACCCCCGGGGAGGGAGCTGTTTTTT.

There are a few counts of this clonotype. This rearrangement joins TRBV30 to TRBJ2-1; TRBD2 matches at 14 bases. Trimming cost V 5 bases and J 4 bases; bases outside gene matches: 22. Germline assignment: CDR1 GTSNPN and CDR2 SVGIG (reference sequence). This CDR3 is 21 amino acids long. CDR3 sequence: CAWEKRGLAGGLRTKYNEQFF. DNA of the CDR3: TGTGCCTGGGAGAAGCGTGGACTAGCGGGGGGATTGAGAACGAAATACAATGAGCAGTTCTTC.

The chain has TRBV24-1 and TRBJ1-2; 11 bases are a match to TRBD1. Germline loops: CDR1 KGHDR, CDR2 SFDVKD. Trimming took 7 bases from V and 8 from J; bases not matched to a gene: 5. This CDR3 region has 13 residues. The CDR3 region is CATRPGQGGGYTF. DNA for the CDR3: TGTGCCACCAGGCCGGGACAGGGGGGAGGCTACACCTTC.

This clonotype was found many times. In nucleotides, the CDR3 is TGTGCCAGCAGCATAACTAGCGGGGCCTACAATGAGCAGTTCTTC. This gives the protein CASSITSGAYNEQFF. V and J are TRBV7-2 and TRBJ2-1; 10 nucleotides align to TRBD2. Trimming removed 5 bases from V and 2 bases from J; junction bases left unmatched: 3. The CDR3 has 15 amino acids. CDR1 and CDR2 (germline): SGHTA, FQGNSA.

Ten or more counts support this clonotype. The rearrangement links TRBV13 to TRBJ2-3; 8 bases are a match to TRBD1. V shed 3 bases, J shed 2 bases, and the junction held 4 bases outside the gene matches. CDR1 and CDR2 from the germline V gene are PRHDT and FYEKMQ (reference sequence). This CDR3 is built from 15 residues. The CDR3 DNA follows: TGTGCCAGCAGCTTGGGACAGGACTACACAGATACGCAGTATTTT. This translates into CASSLGQDYTDTQYF.

This clonotype has a single count. This chain joins TRBV7-2 and TRBJ2-7; tentative D call: TRBD2 (6 bases). The germline gives CDR1 SGHTA, CDR2 FQGNSA. The CDR3 has 13 amino acids. V lost 1 base to trimming and J lost 5 bases, with 9 bases between them. The CDR3 loop reads CASSLDTGDEQYF. The DNA for the CDR3 is TGTGCCAGCAGCTTAGATACGGGGGACGAGCAGTACTTC.

This clonotype was observed many times. The chain has TRBV7-2 and TRBJ2-3, with 15 bases that match TRBD2. The CDR3 has 15 amino acids. Germline V lookup: CDR1 SGHTA, CDR2 FQGNSA. The V and J ends lost 5 bases and 8 bases, in that order; junction bases with no gene match: 5. The CDR3 loop reads CASSQGTSGGRTQYF. The CDR3 region has the DNA TGTGCCAGCAGCCAAGGGACTAGCGGGGGGCGTACGCAGTATTTT. Together with reference TRBV7-2 and TRBJ2-3, the CDR3 gives the full variable domain: GAGVSQSPSNKVTEKGKDVELRCDPISGHTALYWYRQSLGQGLEFLIYFQGNSAPDKSGLPSDRFSAERTGGSVSTLTIQRTQQEDSAVYLCASSQGTSGGRTQYFGPGTRLTVL.

This clonotype showed up many times. The rearrangement joins TRBV5-1 to TRBJ2-5; possibly TRBD1 for D (6 bases). The germline gives CDR1 SGHRS, CDR2 YFSETQ. The CDR3 is made up of 15 amino acids. Trimming shortened V by 3 bases and J by 5 bases, and 17 bases separated the two germline ends. CDR3 sequence (DNA): TGCGCCAGCAGCTCGTTCGAGACAGGCGGGGAGACCCAGTACTTC. Protein: CASSSFETGGETQYF.